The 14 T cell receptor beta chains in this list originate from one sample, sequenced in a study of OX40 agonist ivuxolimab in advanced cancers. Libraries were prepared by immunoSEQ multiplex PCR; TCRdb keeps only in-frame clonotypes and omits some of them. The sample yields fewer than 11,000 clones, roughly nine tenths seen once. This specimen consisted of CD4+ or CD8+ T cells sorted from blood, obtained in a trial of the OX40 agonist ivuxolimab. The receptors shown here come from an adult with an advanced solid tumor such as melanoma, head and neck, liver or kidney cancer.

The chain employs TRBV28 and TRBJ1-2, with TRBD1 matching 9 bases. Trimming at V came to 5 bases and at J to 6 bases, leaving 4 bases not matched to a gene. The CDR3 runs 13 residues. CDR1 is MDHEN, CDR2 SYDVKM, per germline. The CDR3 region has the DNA TGTGCCAGCAGTGCCCGGGACAGGGATGGCTACACCTTC. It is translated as CASSARDRDGYTF.

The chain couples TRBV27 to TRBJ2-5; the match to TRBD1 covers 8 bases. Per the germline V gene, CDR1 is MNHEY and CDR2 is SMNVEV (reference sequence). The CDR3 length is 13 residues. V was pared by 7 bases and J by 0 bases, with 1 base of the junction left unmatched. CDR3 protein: CASKDRDQETQYF. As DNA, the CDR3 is TGTGCCAGCAAGGACAGGGACCAAGAGACCCAGTACTTC.

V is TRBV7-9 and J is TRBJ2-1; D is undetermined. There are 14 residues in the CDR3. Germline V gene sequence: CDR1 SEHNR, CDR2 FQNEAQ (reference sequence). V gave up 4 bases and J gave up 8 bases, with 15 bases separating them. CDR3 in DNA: TGTGCCAGCAGCTCAACTACCCTATGGGATGAGCAGTTCTTC. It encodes CASSSTTLWDEQFF.

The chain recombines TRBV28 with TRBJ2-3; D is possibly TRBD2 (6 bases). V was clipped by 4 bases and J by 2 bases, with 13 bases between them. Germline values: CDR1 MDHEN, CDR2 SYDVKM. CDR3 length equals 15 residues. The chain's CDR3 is CASSSGLGNTDTQYF. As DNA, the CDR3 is TGTGCCAGCAGTTCGGGACTGGGGAACACAGATACGCAGTATTTT.

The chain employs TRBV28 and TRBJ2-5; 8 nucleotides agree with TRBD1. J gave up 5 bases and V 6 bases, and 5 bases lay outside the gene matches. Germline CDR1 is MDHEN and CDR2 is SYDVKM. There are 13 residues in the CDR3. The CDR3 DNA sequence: TGTGCCAGCAGCCCAACAGGGGGGGAGACCCAGTACTTC. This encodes CASSPTGGETQYF.

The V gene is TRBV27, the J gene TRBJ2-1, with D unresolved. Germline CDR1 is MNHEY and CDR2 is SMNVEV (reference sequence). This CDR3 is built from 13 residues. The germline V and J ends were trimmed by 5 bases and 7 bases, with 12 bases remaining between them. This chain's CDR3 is CASSPRTGNEQFF. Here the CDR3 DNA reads TGTGCCAGCAGTCCCCGGACCGGGAATGAGCAGTTCTTC.

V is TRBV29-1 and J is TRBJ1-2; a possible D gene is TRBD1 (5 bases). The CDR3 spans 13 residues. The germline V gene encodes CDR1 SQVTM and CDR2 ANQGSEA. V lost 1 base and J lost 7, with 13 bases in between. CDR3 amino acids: CSVEGEGPGGYTF. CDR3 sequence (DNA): TGCAGCGTTGAAGGCGAGGGGCCGGGTGGCTACACCTTC.

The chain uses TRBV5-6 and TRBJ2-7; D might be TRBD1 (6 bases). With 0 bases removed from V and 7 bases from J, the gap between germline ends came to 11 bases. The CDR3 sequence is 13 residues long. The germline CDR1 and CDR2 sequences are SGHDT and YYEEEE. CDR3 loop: CASSLGGPWEQYF. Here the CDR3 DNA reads TGTGCCAGCAGCTTGGGGGGGCCATGGGAGCAGTACTTC. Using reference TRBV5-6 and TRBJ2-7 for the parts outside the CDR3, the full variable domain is DAGVTQSPTHLIKTRGQQVTLRCSPKSGHDTVSWYQQALGQGPQFIFQYYEEEERQRGNFPDRFSGHQFPNYSSELNVNALLLGDSALYLCASSLGGPWEQYFGPGTRLTVT.

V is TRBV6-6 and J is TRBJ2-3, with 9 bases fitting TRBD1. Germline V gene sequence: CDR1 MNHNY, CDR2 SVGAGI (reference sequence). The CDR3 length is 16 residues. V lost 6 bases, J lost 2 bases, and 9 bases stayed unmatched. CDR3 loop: CASSLNRGRVTDTQYF. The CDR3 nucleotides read TGTGCCAGCAGCCTGAACAGGGGGCGGGTCACAGATACGCAGTATTTT.

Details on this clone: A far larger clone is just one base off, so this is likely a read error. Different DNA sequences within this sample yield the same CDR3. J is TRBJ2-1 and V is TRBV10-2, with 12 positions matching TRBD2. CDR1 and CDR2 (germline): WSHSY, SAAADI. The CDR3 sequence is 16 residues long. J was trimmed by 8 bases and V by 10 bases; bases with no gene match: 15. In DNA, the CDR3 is TGCGCCACCAGACGCCCGGGACTAGCGGGTCGGCATGAGCAGTTCTTC. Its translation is CATRRPGLAGRHEQFF.

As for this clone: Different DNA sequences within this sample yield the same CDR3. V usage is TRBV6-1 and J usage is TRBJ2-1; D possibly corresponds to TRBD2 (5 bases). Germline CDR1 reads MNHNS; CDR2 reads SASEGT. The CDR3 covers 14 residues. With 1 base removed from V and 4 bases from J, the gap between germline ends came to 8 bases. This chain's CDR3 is CASSEVGVYNEQFF. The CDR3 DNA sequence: TGTGCCAGCAGTGAAGTCGGGGTTTACAATGAGCAGTTCTTC.

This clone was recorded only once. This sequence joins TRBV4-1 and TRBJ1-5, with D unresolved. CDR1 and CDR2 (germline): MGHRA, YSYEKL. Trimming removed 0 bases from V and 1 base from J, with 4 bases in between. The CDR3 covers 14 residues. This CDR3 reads CASSQDLSNQPQHF. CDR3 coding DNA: TGCGCCAGCAGCCAAGATCTCAGCAATCAGCCCCAGCATTTT.

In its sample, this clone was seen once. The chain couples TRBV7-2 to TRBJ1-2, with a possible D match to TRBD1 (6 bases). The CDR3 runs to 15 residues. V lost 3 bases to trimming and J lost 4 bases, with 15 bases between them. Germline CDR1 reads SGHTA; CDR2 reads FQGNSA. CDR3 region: CASSLMGGPSYGYTF. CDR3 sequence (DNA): TGTGCCAGCAGCTTGATGGGGGGGCCCTCCTATGGCTACACCTTC.

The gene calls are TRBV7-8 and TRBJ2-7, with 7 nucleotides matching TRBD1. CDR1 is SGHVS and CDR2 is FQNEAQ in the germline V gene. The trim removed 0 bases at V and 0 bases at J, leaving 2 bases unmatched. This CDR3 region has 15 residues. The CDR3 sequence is CASSLAGQVSYEQYF. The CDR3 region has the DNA TGTGCCAGCAGCTTAGCAGGACAGGTCTCCTACGAGCAGTACTTC.